Listed below are T cell receptor beta chains from one sample, sequenced in a study of a mutant IDH1 vaccine in newly diagnosed glioma. No antigen is known for these receptors. Clones were read by immunoSEQ multiplex PCR, and TCRdb kept only the in-frame ones, dropping some. The sample shows about 58,000 clones, about 86% of them seen only once. The sequencing used PBMCs, collected from a glioma patient whose treatment included an IDH1 peptide vaccine. These receptors were taken from a woman aged 45 to 65 with glioma. CDR3s include the opening cysteine and the closing phenylalanine or tryptophan. D genes are given only for firm matches. Part of the rows lack a size; the others show once, few, many or a class for expanded clones.

abundance,d_gene,v_gene,j_gene,CDR3nt,CDR3aa
NA,TRBD2,TRBV6-1,TRBJ2-1,TGTGCCAGCAGTCGACTAGCGGGGGGGTCCAATGAGCAGTTCTTC,CASSRLAGGSNEQFF
NA,NA,TRBV19,TRBJ1-1,TGTGCCAGTAGTATCACTCCTATGGGGAACACTGAAGCTTTCTTT,CASSITPMGNTEAFF
few,NA,TRBV2,TRBJ1-1,TGTGCCAGCAGTGAGATCGGGGCCACTGAAGCTTTCTTT,CASSEIGATEAFF
NA,NA,TRBV6-1,TRBJ1-6,TGTGCCAGCAGTGATGGACAGAAAAGTAATTCACCCCTCCACTTT,CASSDGQKSNSPLHF
few,NA,TRBV13,TRBJ2-2,TGTGCCAGCAGCTTGGGACTGAACACCGGGGAGCTGTTTTTT,CASSLGLNTGELFF
NA,NA,TRBV27,TRBJ1-5,TGTGCCAGCAGTTCGGTCTTTTCCTATCAGCCCCAGCATTTT,CASSSVFSYQPQHF
few,TRBD2,TRBV5-4,TRBJ2-7,TGTGCCAGCAGCTTAAACGGGGGGGCCCGGGAGCAGTACTTC,CASSLNGGAREQYF
NA,NA,TRBV29-1,TRBJ1-1,TGCAGCGTTGGTAGGGGGATGAACACTGAAGCTTTCTTT,CSVGRGMNTEAFF
NA,NA,TRBV15,TRBJ1-1,TGTGCCACCAGCAGAGATTTGGTCACTGAAGCTTTCTTT,CATSRDLVTEAFF
NA,NA,TRBV7-9,TRBJ1-1,TGTGCCAGCAGCTCCGGGACGGAATTTGAAGCTTTCTTT,CASSSGTEFEAFF
NA,TRBD1,TRBV5-4,TRBJ1-4,TGTGCCAGCAGTCGGGACAGCCAAAATGAAAAACTGTTTTTT,CASSRDSQNEKLFF
NA,TRBD2,TRBV4-2,TRBJ2-7,TGTGCCAGCAGCGAAGGACTAGCGGGCCTCCTCCACGAGCAGTACTTC,CASSEGLAGLLHEQYF
NA,NA,TRBV9,TRBJ2-3,TGTGCCAGCAGCGTAGGACAGGCGGCGGCGGATACGCAGTATTTT,CASSVGQAAADTQYF
NA,TRBD1,TRBV4-1,TRBJ1-1,TGCGCCAGCAGCCAAGAACAAAGGGGGCCCGGTCGGAACACTGAAGCTTTCTTT,CASSQEQRGPGRNTEAFF
NA,NA,TRBV5-1,TRBJ1-2,TGCGCCAGCAGCTTGGAAGGGGGATCTAACTATGGCTACACCTTC,CASSLEGGSNYGYTF
NA,TRBD1,TRBV6-1,TRBJ2-5,TGTGCCAGCAGTGCGGGACAGGGCTACGAGACCCAGTACTTC,CASSAGQGYETQYF
NA,NA,TRBV7-9,TRBJ1-1,TGTGCCAGCAGCTTACAGTCCCACACTGAAGCTTTCTTT,CASSLQSHTEAFF
NA,NA,TRBV5-4,TRBJ2-7,TGTGCCAGCAGCTCGCATGGGAGCTCCTACGAGCAGTACTTC,CASSSHGSSYEQYF
NA,TRBD1,TRBV25-1,TRBJ1-5,TGTGCCAGCAGCCAGACAGGGATTTATCAGCCCCAGCATTTT,CASSQTGIYQPQHF
NA,TRBD2,TRBV5-1,TRBJ2-5,TGCGCCAGCAGCTTCCTAGCGGGGGGATCGGTGGAGACCCAGTACTTC,CASSFLAGGSVETQYF
NA,TRBD1,TRBV6-6,TRBJ1-5,TGTGCCAGCAGCCTGAATGCAGGACAGGGTAATCAGCCCCAGCATTTT,CASSLNAGQGNQPQHF
NA,TRBD2,TRBV19,TRBJ2-7,TGTGCCAGTAGTATGGGACTAGCGGGGATTTACGAGCAGTACTTC,CASSMGLAGIYEQYF
few,NA,TRBV4-2,TRBJ1-1,TGTGCCAGCAGCCAAGACGGACAGCCGAACACTGAAGCTTTCTTT,CASSQDGQPNTEAFF
NA,NA,TRBV18,TRBJ2-3,TGTGCCAGCTCACCCCAACGTTGGAACACAGATACGCAGTATTTT,CASSPQRWNTDTQYF
NA,NA,TRBV5-6,TRBJ1-2,TGTGCCAGCAGCTCCCGGGGCTATGGCTACACCTTC,CASSSRGYGYTF
NA,NA,TRBV11-2,TRBJ1-1,TGTGCCAGCAGTTTAGGGGACACCTTCTTTTCTGAAGCTTTCTTT,CASSLGDTFFSEAFF
NA,NA,TRBV19,TRBJ2-2,TGTGCCAGTACCCCTTTAGGTCCGACCGGGGAGCTGTTTTTT,CASTPLGPTGELFF
NA,TRBD1,TRBV5-5,TRBJ1-1,TGTGCCAGCAGCCCGGTGGGACAGGGGTTTTACACTGAAGCTTTCTTT,CASSPVGQGFYTEAFF
NA,TRBD1,TRBV9,TRBJ1-6,TGTGCCAGCAGCGTAGGTTCACGTCCCGGGACAGGGTTGAGTTATAATTCACCCCTCCACTTT,CASSVGSRPGTGLSYNSPLHF
NA,NA,TRBV6-5,TRBJ1-2,TGTGCCAGCAGCTGGAGATATGGCTACACCTTC,CASSWRYGYTF
NA,TRBD2,TRBV2,TRBJ2-7,TGTGCCACGCTCCGGGACTATTCCCGCGACGAGCAGTACTTC,CATLRDYSRDEQYF
few,NA,TRBV5-1,TRBJ1-3,TGCGCCAGCAGCTTGTTGGAATCTGGAAACACCATATATTTT,CASSLLESGNTIYF
NA,NA,TRBV5-1,TRBJ1-2,TGCGCCGGCAGCTTGAGGCTTCCTACCAGTCCTAACTATGGCTACACCTTC,CAGSLRLPTSPNYGYTF
NA,NA,TRBV10-2,TRBJ1-1,TGCGCCAGCAGGGGTTCAGGGGAGAGGGCAGCCGAAGCTTTCTTT,CASRGSGERAAEAFF
NA,NA,TRBV19,TRBJ2-2,TGTGCCAGTAAGGAGGATCCGAGCACCGGGGAGCTGTTTTTT,CASKEDPSTGELFF
few,NA,TRBV2,TRBJ1-2,TGTGCCAGCAGTGGGGGAGGGGCAGGGGATGGCTACACCTTC,CASSGGGAGDGYTF
NA,TRBD1,TRBV5-1,TRBJ2-1,TGCGCCAGCACCTGGACAGGGTTAACCTACAATGAGCAGTTCTTC,CASTWTGLTYNEQFF
NA,TRBD1,TRBV5-1,TRBJ1-4,TGCGCCAGCAGCTGGACGGGACAGCTTAATGAAAAACTGTTTTTT,CASSWTGQLNEKLFF
NA,TRBD2,TRBV7-2,TRBJ2-3,TGTGCCAGCAGTACCCGGGGGGGGACAGATACGCAGTATTTT,CASSTRGGTDTQYF
NA,NA,TRBV18,TRBJ1-2,TGTGCCAGCTCACCAACGAAGGGGACACCTATCAACTATGGCTACACCTTC,CASSPTKGTPINYGYTF
NA,TRBD1,TRBV7-8,TRBJ1-4,TGTGCCAGCAGCCTCCGCCCGGGACAGGGATATGAAAAACTGTTTTTT,CASSLRPGQGYEKLFF
NA,NA,TRBV6-5,TRBJ1-2,TGTGCCAGCAGTTACGCCAGGGGTTGGAGTGGAGGCTACACCTTC,CASSYARGWSGGYTF
NA,TRBD1,TRBV4-1,TRBJ2-7,TGCGCCAGCAGCCAAGGGACAGGGGTTTCCTACGAGCAGTACTTC,CASSQGTGVSYEQYF
NA,NA,TRBV12-2,TRBJ1-5,TGTGCAAGTCGCTTAGAAAGTATGGGGTCGCGGGATCAGCCCCAGCATTTT,CASRLESMGSRDQPQHF
NA,NA,TRBV7-9,TRBJ1-6,TGTGCCAGCAGCTTAGAACAAACTTATAATTCACCCCTCCACTTT,CASSLEQTYNSPLHF
NA,TRBD1,TRBV5-6,TRBJ2-2,TGTGCCAGCAGCTGGCAGGGGACAGGCACCGGGGAGCTGTTTTTT,CASSWQGTGTGELFF
NA,TRBD1,TRBV13,TRBJ2-7,TGTGCCAGCAGCCCCGGACAGGGTCCCTACGAGCAGTACTTC,CASSPGQGPYEQYF
NA,NA,TRBV6-1,TRBJ2-7,TGTGCCAGCAGTGAAGTAGAAGAGGGCTACGTCTCCTACGAGCAGTACTTC,CASSEVEEGYVSYEQYF
NA,TRBD1,TRBV5-6,TRBJ1-6,TGTGCCATTCGGGACAGGGGAAATTCACCCCTCCACTTT,CAIRDRGNSPLHF
NA,TRBD1,TRBV18,TRBJ1-1,TGTGCCAGCTCACCCGTGACAGGGGGCACTGAAGCTTTCTTT,CASSPVTGGTEAFF
NA,NA,TRBV6-1,TRBJ1-1,TGTGCCAGCAGTGAAGCGACAACCCGAGGGACTGAAGCTTTCTTT,CASSEATTRGTEAFF
NA,TRBD2,TRBV4-1,TRBJ2-1,TGCGCCAGCAGCCCCGGGGGGGCGGGGGGGCCCCCGCGGCAGTTCTTC,CASSPGGAGGPPRQFF
NA,NA,TRBV4-2,TRBJ1-1,TGTGCCAGCAGCCAAGGGCAGGGTGGGGCCACTGAAGCTTTCTTT,CASSQGQGGATEAFF